This T cell receptor beta chain appears in the sequencing data of a study of identical twins' blood T cells. TCRdb independently ran MiXCR on the 5' RACE reads; one entry per CDR3 protein. The top ten hold around 5.6% of the sample, which has fewer than 450,000 distinct CDR3 sequences, approximately 30% seen once. This clonotype was found many times. One junction end does not reproduce the germline sequence, and a read error may be involved. Germline loops: CDR1 SQVTM, CDR2 ANQGSEA. This CDR3 spans 11 amino acids. The source is a woman between 18 and 49 years old in good health. The genes are TRBV29-1 and TRBJ2-3; D is unresolved. Source material: PBMCs. In DNA form, the CDR3 reads TGTAGCCTTGGGTACACAGATACGCAGTATTTT. Its protein product is CSLGYTDTQYF.